One sample yielded the 4 T cell receptor beta chains listed below, sequenced in a study of T-cell reconstitution after alpha-beta-depleted transplantation in children. Construction of the TCRbeta library involved unique molecular identifiers. TCRdb re-called the PCR reads with MiXCR, one entry per CDR3 protein. The sample has hundreds of thousands of distinct CDR3 sequences, 11% seen once. The sequencing used peripheral blood, collected 180 days after TCRalphabeta/CD19-depleted stem cell transplant. Receptors were obtained from a male patient between 2 and 9 years old who had a stem cell transplant for chronic granulomatous disease, so the T cells may come from the graft donor.

This clonotype occurred many times. V is TRBV5-5 and J is TRBJ2-6; TRBD1 is a possible D gene (6 bases). V was clipped by 4 bases and J by 2 bases, with 13 bases between them. The CDR3 loop spans 16 amino acids. CDR1 and CDR2 (germline): SGHKS, YYEKEE (reference sequence). The CDR3 spells CASSPKDRAGANVLTF. For the CDR3, the DNA is TGTGCCAGCAGCCCGAAGGACAGAGCTGGGGCCAACGTCCTGACTTTC.

This clonotype was detected ten times or more. V is TRBV5-1 and J is TRBJ2-7; TRBD1 matches at 8 bases. The germline V gene has CDR1 SGHRS and CDR2 YFSETQ. With V trimmed by 0 bases and J by 2 bases, 4 bases remained unmatched. The CDR3 extends over 15 amino acids. Here the CDR3 reads CASSLAGTGPYEQYF. CDR3 bases: TGCGCCAGCAGCTTGGCCGGGACAGGACCCTACGAGCAGTACTTC.

This clonotype has at least ten counts. This chain connects TRBV6-5 to TRBJ2-2; 9 positions match TRBD2. V lost 0 bases, J lost 5 bases, and 4 bases stayed unmatched. This CDR3 contains 16 residues. Germline V gene lookup returns CDR1 MNHEY and CDR2 SVGAGI. This chain's CDR3 is CASSYSSGRVTGELFF. CDR3 nucleotide sequence: TGTGCCAGCAGTTACTCTAGCGGGAGAGTTACCGGGGAGCTGTTTTTT.

This clonotype was found a few times. The chain couples TRBV30 to TRBJ2-1, with no clear D. Germline V lookup: CDR1 GTSNPN, CDR2 SVGIG (reference sequence). The CDR3 is 11 amino acids. Trimming removed 5 bases at V and 8 bases at J, with 10 bases between. The DNA for the CDR3 is TGTGCCTGGTCCCAAGGAGATGAGCAGTTCTTC. This translates into CAWSQGDEQFF.